This T cell receptor (beta chain) comes out of a study of blood T cell repertoires in COVID-19. Study at large: There were acute and convalescent COVID-19 samples, and they came from the United States, Italy and Spain. Sources were T cells, B-cell-depleted T cells, or PBMCs; the material itself was cDNA or gDNA.

Original methodology: Amplification with reference gene primers provided the estimates of nucleated cell counts. Sequencing used immunoSEQ multiplex PCR; TCRdb keeps in-frame clones, though not all of them. Clonal size and the V and J genes are those of that table, whereas D and trimming came from the DNA. The table has about 360,000 clones, 81% seen once; the top ten hold 1.1%. V dropped 7 bases and J dropped 9 bases, with 15 bases sitting between them. The CDR3 spans 12 residues. What was sequenced was peripheral blood. The source is a human donor with acute or convalescent COVID-19. The donor label of this sample is uncertain. This chain uses TRBV12-3 or TRBV12-4 with TRBJ1-1, with D possibly TRBD1 on 6 matching bases. The CDR3 coding sequence is TGTGCCAGCACCTCCGCCGGGGGGCAAGCTTTCTTT. Protein sequence: CASTSAGGQAFF.